Below, 21 T cell receptor beta chains from the same sample are listed, as sequenced in a study of shared clonotypes between healthy human individuals. Data came from immunoSEQ multiplex PCR; TCRdb stores just in-frame clones and leaves some out. The sample has about a million clones; less than 85% are singletons. Sequenced sample: memory CD4+ T cells sorted from blood. Specified subset: CD45RA-negative fraction. These TCRs come from a man aged 18 to 29 in good health.

This CDR3 reads CATAQGPTSYEQYF. The CDR3 DNA is TGCGCTACCGCACAGGGACCCACATCCTACGAGCAGTACTTC. The chain uses TRBV4-1 and TRBJ2-7; perhaps TRBD1 as D (6 bases). The V gene's germline CDR1 is MGHRA and CDR2 YSYEKL. This CDR3 has 14 amino acids.

J is TRBJ2-7 and V is TRBV25-1; D unresolved. V lost 3 bases, J lost 5 bases, and 17 bases lay in between. CDR1 is MGHDK and CDR2 is SYGVNS in the germline V gene. The CDR3 runs to 15 residues. The CDR3 here is CASSDPTIPNNEQYF. In DNA, the CDR3 is TGTGCCAGCAGTGATCCGACCATACCAAACAACGAGCAGTACTTC.

V and J are TRBV7-9 and TRBJ2-2; 10 nucleotides match TRBD1. Germline assignment: CDR1 SEHNR and CDR2 FQNEAQ (reference sequence). This CDR3 region has 17 residues. Trimming took 5 bases from V and 2 from J; bases not matched to a gene: 8. In nucleotides, the CDR3 is TGTGCCAGCAGCCCCAAGACAGGGGGCCTTAACACCGGGGAGCTGTTTTTT. Translated, it gives CASSPKTGGLNTGELFF.

The CDR3 here is CASSTGTQETQYF. In DNA form, the CDR3 reads TGTGCCAGCAGCACAGGGACCCAAGAGACCCAGTACTTC. The chain uses TRBV6-1 and TRBJ2-5; weak D call: TRBD1 (6 bases). The germline gives CDR1 MNHNS, CDR2 SASEGT. V dropped 6 bases and J dropped 1 base, with 9 bases sitting between them. The CDR3 has 13 amino acids.

The chain links TRBV7-2 to TRBJ2-2, with 7 bases matching TRBD1. The CDR3 consists of 15 residues. J was trimmed by 4 bases and V by 3 bases; bases with no gene match: 5. Germline V CDR1 and CDR2: SGHTA, FQGNSA. CDR3 DNA sequence: TGTGCCAGCAGCTTTGGACAGGCATCCACCGGGGAGCTGTTTTTT. Protein sequence: CASSFGQASTGELFF.

Turning to this clone: The same CDR3 is also encoded by other DNA sequences in this sample. This sequence joins TRBV7-9 and TRBJ1-1; D remains ambiguous. The length of the CDR3 is 15 residues. V was clipped by 1 base and J by 0 bases, with 9 bases between them. Germline V lookup: CDR1 SEHNR, CDR2 FQNEAQ (reference sequence). CDR3 region: CASSLGGRVNTEAFF. CDR3 DNA: TGTGCCAGCAGCTTAGGCGGCAGAGTGAACACTGAAGCTTTCTTT. Full variable domain (remainder filled in from reference TRBV7-9 and TRBJ1-1): DTGVSQNPRHKITKRGQNVTFRCDPISEHNRLYWYRQTLGQGPEFLTYFQNEAQLEKSRLLSDRFSAERPKGSFSTLEIQRTEQGDSAMYLCASSLGGRVNTEAFFGQGTRLTVV.

This clone was picked up one time. The chain links TRBV19 to TRBJ2-5; D tentatively reads TRBD1 or TRBD2 (6 bases each). Trimming removed 1 base at V and 5 bases at J, with 11 bases between. Germline loops: CDR1 LNHDA, CDR2 SQIVND (reference sequence). The CDR3 length is 14 residues. The CDR3 coding sequence is TGTGCCAGTAGTATAGGGGGGGCCGGGGAGACCCAGTACTTC. Residues: CASSIGGAGETQYF. Supplemented by reference TRBV19 and TRBJ2-5, the full variable domain reads DGGITQSPKYLFRKEGQNVTLSCEQNLNHDAMYWYRQDPGQGLRLIYYSQIVNDFQKGDIAEGYSVSREKKESFPLTVTSAQKNPTAFYLCASSIGGAGETQYFGPGTRLLVL.

The sample holds many counts of this clone. The V call is TRBV19, the J call TRBJ1-5, with no clear D. CDR3 length: 14 amino acids. The germline V gene encodes CDR1 LNHDA and CDR2 SQIVND (reference sequence). The V end was cut by 3 bases, the J end by 4 bases, with 10 bases between. CDR3 bases: TGTGCCAGTAGTATTCCGGCCGCAAATCAGCCCCAGCATTTT. The encoded protein is CASSIPAANQPQHF. The full variable domain, in which reference TRBV19 and TRBJ1-5 provide the parts outside the CDR3, is DGGITQSPKYLFRKEGQNVTLSCEQNLNHDAMYWYRQDPGQGLRLIYYSQIVNDFQKGDIAEGYSVSREKKESFPLTVTSAQKNPTAFYLCASSIPAANQPQHFGDGTRLSIL.

The chain uses TRBV14 and TRBJ2-3; 7 bases line up with TRBD1. In germline, CDR1 is SGHDN, CDR2 FVKESK. The CDR3 sequence is 13 residues long. The V and J ends lost 6 bases and 3 bases, in that order; junction bases with no gene match: 3. The CDR3 is CASRRQGTDTQYF. CDR3 nucleotides: TGTGCCAGCAGGCGACAGGGAACAGATACGCAGTATTTT. The full variable domain, with the rest looked up from reference TRBV14 and TRBJ2-3, is EAGVTQFPSHSVIEKGQTVTLRCDPISGHDNLYWYRRVMGKEIKFLLHFVKESKQDESGMPNNRFLAERTGGTYSTLKVQPAELEDSGVYFCASRRQGTDTQYFGPGTRLTVL.

The gene calls are TRBV30 and TRBJ2-7; D is undetermined. This CDR3 has 11 amino acids. The germline CDR1 and CDR2 sequences are GTSNPN and SVGIG (reference sequence). Trimming cost V 7 bases and J 3 bases, with 10 bases left between them. The CDR3 DNA reads as TGTGCCTCTCGGACGGACTACGAGCAGTACTTC. This codes for CASRTDYEQYF.

The rearrangement links TRBV9 to TRBJ2-1; 12 bases fit TRBD2. CDR1 SGDLS and CDR2 YYNGEE come from the germline V gene. Trimming cost V 4 bases and J 8 bases; bases outside gene matches: 7. The CDR3 extends over 15 amino acids. The DNA for the CDR3 is TGTGCCAGCAGCTTTGCGACTAGCGGGAGAGATGAGCAGTTCTTC. This translates into CASSFATSGRDEQFF.

This clone was found a few times. V and J are TRBV30 and TRBJ1-1, with 7 nucleotides matching TRBD1. Germline CDR1 and CDR2: GTSNPN and SVGIG (reference sequence). This CDR3 has 12 residues. V gave up 8 bases and J gave up 4 bases; unmatched junction bases: 7. This chain's CDR3 is CARDQGGTEAFF. The CDR3 DNA reads TGTGCCAGAGATCAGGGGGGCACTGAAGCTTTCTTT.

This chain connects TRBV2 to TRBJ2-5; 8 bases are shared with TRBD2. The V and J ends lost 1 base and 1 base, in that order; junction bases with no gene match: 8. The CDR3 runs 17 residues. In germline, CDR1 is SNHLY, CDR2 FYNNEI. The CDR3 DNA is TGTGCCAGCAGTGAAGGCCTCTCCGCGGGGGGCCAAGAGACCCAGTACTTC. The encoded protein is CASSEGLSAGGQETQYF.

The J gene is TRBJ2-7, the V gene TRBV6-6; D might be TRBD2 (5 bases). CDR3 length: 14 amino acids. V lost 2 bases and J lost 6, with 14 bases in between. The germline V gene has CDR1 MNHNY and CDR2 SVGAGI (reference sequence). The CDR3 loop is CASSYSGTRAEQYF. DNA of the CDR3: TGTGCCAGCAGTTACAGCGGCACCCGGGCCGAGCAGTACTTC.

The chain joins TRBV7-9 to TRBJ2-5; 8 positions agree with TRBD1. The last part of the DNA fits TRBJ2-7 better; the J call may be wrong. The germline gives CDR1 SEHNR, CDR2 FQNEAQ (reference sequence). CDR3 length: 16 amino acids. The CDR3 region has the DNA TGTGCCAGCAGCTTACGTTCCAGGACAGGGAGCTACGAGCAGTACTTC. This sequence encodes CASSLRSRTGSYEQYF.

This chain uses TRBV6-5 with TRBJ1-2; TRBD1 agrees at 7 bases. V was pared by 4 bases and J by 2 bases, with 4 bases of the junction left unmatched. Germline V CDR1 and CDR2: MNHEY, SVGAGI. This CDR3 spans 14 amino acids. CDR3 protein: CASSSPDRNYGYTF. CDR3 bases: TGTGCCAGCAGTTCACCGGACAGGAACTATGGCTACACCTTC.

This rearrangement joins TRBV7-9 to TRBJ1-1; D remains ambiguous. Germline values: CDR1 SEHNR, CDR2 FQNEAQ (reference sequence). The CDR3 extends over 14 amino acids. V lost 3 bases to trimming and J lost 1 base, with 9 bases between them. The CDR3 is CASSFPGENTEAFF. As DNA, the CDR3 is TGTGCCAGCAGCTTCCCCGGGGAGAACACTGAAGCTTTCTTT.

This clone was detected only once. This chain links TRBV5-1 with TRBJ2-7, with 8 bases that match TRBD1. Looked up from germline, CDR1 is SGHRS and CDR2 is YFSETQ. After removal of 2 bases from V and 5 bases from J, the junction contained 3 bases not matched to a gene. This CDR3 has 13 residues. The CDR3 bases are TGCGCCAGCAGCTTACAGGGGGTCCACGAGCAGTACTTC. This translates into CASSLQGVHEQYF.

The genes are TRBV7-2 and TRBJ2-3; TRBD2 matches 9 bases. Trimming removed 3 bases from V and 2 bases from J; junction bases left unmatched: 6. The CDR3 covers 16 residues. Germline CDR1 SGHTA, CDR2 FQGNSA. In DNA, the CDR3 is TGTGCCAGCAGCTTCGGGGGCGGGAGGGTCACAGATACGCAGTATTTT. Translating gives CASSFGGGRVTDTQYF.

The V gene is TRBV27, the J gene TRBJ1-2; D is undetermined. CDR1 is MNHEY, CDR2 SMNVEV, per germline (reference sequence). The CDR3 extends over 14 amino acids. Trimming shortened V by 8 bases and J by 1 base, and 14 bases separated the two germline ends. The CDR3 protein is CASGKSVNNYGYTF. The CDR3 DNA is TGTGCCAGCGGGAAGTCAGTTAATAACTATGGCTACACCTTC.

The chain couples TRBV7-8 to TRBJ2-7; D is possibly TRBD1 (9 bases). CDR3 length: 16 residues. V lost 5 bases and J lost 5, with 22 bases in between. Germline CDR1 is SGHVS and CDR2 is FQNEAQ. The CDR3 sequence: CASSPRGGQGVNEQYF. The CDR3 DNA follows: TGTGCCAGCAGCCCACGGGGGGGACAGGGCGTGAACGAGCAGTACTTC. The full variable domain, with the rest looked up from reference TRBV7-8 and TRBJ2-7, is GAGVSQSPRYKVAKRGQDVALRCDPISGHVSLFWYQQALGQGPEFLTYFQNEAQLDKSGLPSDRFFAERPEGSVSTLKIQRTQQEDSAVYLCASSPRGGQGVNEQYFGPGTRLTVT.